These T cell receptor beta chains were read from a single sample in a study of blood T cell repertoires in COVID-19. Libraries were prepared by immunoSEQ multiplex PCR; TCRdb keeps only in-frame clonotypes and omits some of them. The table has 25,000 to 30,000 clones, around 86% seen once. The sample comprised peripheral blood. The receptors here all came from a human donor in a cohort sampled during active COVID-19. The donor label of this sample is uncertain. Each CDR3 is given with its conserved first and last residue. D genes are given only for firm matches. The size entry is marked missing in some rows and otherwise reads once, few, many or a size class.

d_call,v_call,j_call,clone_size,cdr3_nt,cdr3_aa
-,TRBV7-3,TRBJ2-1,-,TGTGCCAGCAGCTCGGCGGCAGGGGCCATCAATGAGCAGTTCTTC,CASSSAAGAINEQFF
-,TRBV6-6,TRBJ2-2,-,TGTGCCAGCAGTAAAGCCTTGGAGGACACCGGGGAGCTGTTTTTT,CASSKALEDTGELFF
-,TRBV19,TRBJ2-1,-,TGTGCCAGTACACCTGCACGCCGGGACAATGAGCAGTTCTTC,CASTPARRDNEQFF
-,TRBV5-1,TRBJ2-5,once,TGCGCCAGCAGCTTGGGGGAATACGGAGGGACCCAGTACTTC,CASSLGEYGGTQYF
TRBD2,TRBV7-7,TRBJ2-1,-,TGTGCCAGCAGCCTAAAACTAGCGGGAGAGTACAATGAGCAGTTCTTC,CASSLKLAGEYNEQFF
TRBD2,TRBV6-5,TRBJ2-5,-,TGTGCCAGCAGTTACTTACGGGGGGGGCAAGAGACCCAGTACTTC,CASSYLRGGQETQYF
-,TRBV24-1,TRBJ2-2,-,TGTGCCACCAGTGACCAAAATACCGGGGAGCTGTTTTTT,CATSDQNTGELFF
TRBD1,TRBV7-6,TRBJ1-6,-,TGTGCCAGCAGCTTAGTGGAGCCAGGGGGCAAGTATAATTCACCCCTCCACTTT,CASSLVEPGGKYNSPLHF
TRBD2,TRBV5-1,TRBJ2-1,-,TGCGCCAGCAGCTTGGGTAGCGGGATGGGCAATGAGCAGTTCTTC,CASSLGSGMGNEQFF
-,TRBV28,TRBJ1-2,-,TGTGCCAGCAGTTTTCGGGGGGGCGTTACCTATGGCTACACCTTC,CASSFRGGVTYGYTF
-,TRBV19,TRBJ1-6,once,TGTGCCAGTAGTATCCGCGGGGAGGATTCACCCCTCCACTTT,CASSIRGEDSPLHF
TRBD2,TRBV3-1/TRBV3-2,TRBJ2-5,-,TGTGCCAGCAGCCGCAGGACTAGCGGGAGTGAGACCCAGTACTTC,CASSRRTSGSETQYF
-,TRBV19,TRBJ1-2,-,TGTGCCAGTAGTCTACGCGACTATGGCTACACCTTC,CASSLRDYGYTF
-,TRBV27,TRBJ2-2,-,TGTGCCAGCAGTTTATCATCGCAGGCCGGGGAGCTGTTTTTT,CASSLSSQAGELFF
TRBD2,TRBV25-1,TRBJ2-7,-,TGTGCCAGCAGTGAGCCCGGGACTAGCGCCTACGAGCAGTACTTC,CASSEPGTSAYEQYF
TRBD2,TRBV5-1,TRBJ2-3,-,TGCGCCAGCGCGACACTAGCGGGAGTGGGAGATACGCAGTATTTT,CASATLAGVGDTQYF
TRBD1,TRBV5-1,TRBJ1-2,few,TGCGCCAGCAGCTTGAACGCAGGGGGTAGTTATGGCTACACCTTC,CASSLNAGGSYGYTF
TRBD1,TRBV20-1,TRBJ1-4,-,TGCAGTGCTAGTGGGCAGGGGGGTTCTGAAAAACTGTTTTTT,CSASGQGGSEKLFF
TRBD2,TRBV2,TRBJ2-7,once,TGTGCCAGCAGTGCCAGACTAGCGACTTACGAGCAGTACTTC,CASSARLATYEQYF
TRBD1,TRBV19,TRBJ1-2,-,TGTGCCAGCTACCCCTCCCGCGCGAGACAGGGAGTCTCTGGCTACACCTTC,CASYPSRARQGVSGYTF
-,TRBV7-2,TRBJ2-6,-,TGTGCCAGCAGCTTAATCGGGATAGGGCGGATGGGGGCCAACGTCCTGACTTTC,CASSLIGIGRMGANVLTF
-,TRBV30,TRBJ1-3,once,TGTGCCTGGAGTGCTCCTCATGAGGGCGTCGGTGGAAACACCATATATTTT,CAWSAPHEGVGGNTIYF
TRBD2,TRBV18,TRBJ2-3,-,TGTGCCAGCACCTTAGCGGGAGCCCCCTCGGGAACGCAGTATTTT,CASTLAGAPSGTQYF
-,TRBV5-1,TRBJ1-2,few,TGCGCCAGCAGCCTAATGCCCGGGGTCCGGTATGGCTACACCTTC,CASSLMPGVRYGYTF
-,TRBV11-2,TRBJ2-7,-,TGTGCCAGCAGGAGGGCAGGGGCAACCTACGAGCAGTACTTC,CASRRAGATYEQYF
TRBD1,TRBV27,TRBJ2-3,-,TGTGCCAGCAGTCCGAGGGACAGGGATGATACGCAGTATTTT,CASSPRDRDDTQYF
-,TRBV15,TRBJ2-1,once,TGTGCCACCAGCAGAGGGGGCGAGCACAATGAGCAGTTCTTC,CATSRGGEHNEQFF
-,TRBV21-1,TRBJ2-3,-,TGTGCCAGCGGGGACAACACAGATACGCAGTATTTT,CASGDNTDTQYF
TRBD1,TRBV10-1,TRBJ1-6,-,TGCGCCAGCAGCCGTGACAGGGGATCACCCCTCCACTTT,CASSRDRGSPLHF
TRBD2,TRBV19,TRBJ2-1,-,TGTGCCAGTAGGAGCGGGAGGGCCTCGCGCAATGAGCAGTTCTTC,CASRSGRASRNEQFF
-,TRBV19,TRBJ2-7,-,TGTGCCAGTAGTATTTTTGTGAGCTCCTACGAGCAGTACTTC,CASSIFVSSYEQYF